This is a list of T cell receptor beta chains from one sample in a study of vaccination and CD4 T cells after COVID-19. TCRdb re-called the PCR reads with MiXCR, one entry per CDR3 protein. The sample shows some 14,000 distinct CDR3 sequences, about 40% of them seen only once. What these receptors recognize is not known. Sequencing was carried out using CD4+ T cells from blood, cultured in vitro. All receptors derive from a human donor who had recovered from COVID-19. Both conserved end residues are part of each CDR3. Fields, in order: J gene, V gene, clone size, D gene, CDR3 protein, CDR3 DNA. D genes are given only for firm matches. The size entry is marked missing in some rows and otherwise reads once, few, many or a size class.

j_call: TRBJ2-5; v_call: TRBV2; clone_size: NA; d_call: NA; cdr3_aa: CASTPSEASETQYF; cdr3_nt: TGTGCCAGCACGCCTAGCGAGGCGTCAGAGACCCAGTACTTC
j_call: TRBJ2-5; v_call: TRBV20-1; clone_size: few; d_call: NA; cdr3_aa: CSARDSGEWGETQYF; cdr3_nt: TGCAGTGCTAGAGATTCGGGAGAGTGGGGGGAGACCCAGTACTTC
j_call: TRBJ2-1; v_call: TRBV5-4; clone_size: NA; d_call: NA; cdr3_aa: CASSLGRVWEQFF; cdr3_nt: TGTGCCAGCAGCTTGGGGCGGGTTTGGGAGCAGTTCTTC
j_call: TRBJ1-5; v_call: TRBV20-1; clone_size: NA; d_call: TRBD1; cdr3_aa: CSASPGTGHQPQHF; cdr3_nt: TGCAGTGCTAGCCCCGGGACAGGGCATCAGCCCCAGCATTTT
j_call: TRBJ2-3; v_call: TRBV2; clone_size: NA; d_call: TRBD2; cdr3_aa: CASSGGGRTDTQYF; cdr3_nt: TGTGCCAGCTCTGGGGGCGGGAGGACAGATACGCAGTATTTT
j_call: TRBJ1-1; v_call: TRBV30; clone_size: NA; d_call: NA; cdr3_aa: CAWVGGQGTEAFF; cdr3_nt: TGTGCCTGGGTAGGGGGGCAGGGTACTGAAGCTTTCTTT
j_call: TRBJ2-7; v_call: TRBV11-3; clone_size: NA; d_call: NA; cdr3_aa: CASSPVRGANEQYF; cdr3_nt: TGTGCCAGCAGCCCCGTCAGGGGGGCGAACGAGCAGTACTTC
j_call: TRBJ2-7; v_call: TRBV6-2/TRBV6-3; clone_size: few; d_call: NA; cdr3_aa: CASRLHPPQVYEQYF; cdr3_nt: TGTGCCAGCAGACTACACCCTCCGCAAGTCTACGAGCAGTACTTC
j_call: TRBJ2-1; v_call: TRBV5-1; clone_size: NA; d_call: NA; cdr3_aa: CASRPEDDEQFF; cdr3_nt: TGCGCCAGCAGGCCGGAAGATGATGAGCAGTTCTTC
j_call: TRBJ2-1; v_call: TRBV20-1; clone_size: NA; d_call: TRBD2; cdr3_aa: CSARPGLGVGNEQFF; cdr3_nt: TGCAGTGCTAGGCCGGGACTAGGGGTGGGTAATGAGCAGTTCTTC
j_call: TRBJ2-2; v_call: TRBV12-3/TRBV12-4; clone_size: NA; d_call: TRBD1; cdr3_aa: CASSAQGAAGELFF; cdr3_nt: TGTGCCAGCAGTGCACAGGGGGCTGCCGGGGAGCTGTTTTTT
j_call: TRBJ1-5; v_call: TRBV19; clone_size: large; d_call: NA; cdr3_aa: CASSIDGGGISNQPQHF; cdr3_nt: TGTGCCAGTAGTATAGATGGCGGGGGGATTAGCAATCAGCCCCAGCATTTT
j_call: TRBJ1-2; v_call: TRBV27; clone_size: NA; d_call: NA; cdr3_aa: CASSPLPKGREGYTF; cdr3_nt: TGTGCCAGCAGTCCACTACCCAAAGGACGGGAGGGCTACACCTTC
j_call: TRBJ2-3; v_call: TRBV7-6; clone_size: NA; d_call: TRBD2; cdr3_aa: CASSLAPRTSGDTQYF; cdr3_nt: TGTGCCAGCAGCTTAGCGCCCAGGACTAGCGGAGATACGCAGTATTTT
j_call: TRBJ2-7; v_call: TRBV30; clone_size: NA; d_call: TRBD2; cdr3_aa: CAWDKAAGGIEQYF; cdr3_nt: TGTGCCTGGGATAAGGCAGCGGGGGGAATCGAGCAGTACTTC
j_call: TRBJ2-5; v_call: TRBV7-9; clone_size: NA; d_call: TRBD2; cdr3_aa: CASSRSGRGQETQYF; cdr3_nt: TGTGCCAGCAGCCGCAGCGGGAGGGGACAAGAGACCCAGTACTTC
j_call: TRBJ2-6; v_call: TRBV2; clone_size: few; d_call: NA; cdr3_aa: CASLKSKTSSGANVLTF; cdr3_nt: TGTGCCAGCCTTAAGAGTAAGACCAGCTCTGGGGCCAACGTCCTGACTTTC
j_call: TRBJ1-2; v_call: TRBV5-1; clone_size: NA; d_call: NA; cdr3_aa: CASSAPEQGDYGYTF; cdr3_nt: TGCGCCAGCAGCGCCCCGGAACAGGGTGACTATGGCTACACCTTC
j_call: TRBJ2-3; v_call: TRBV20-1; clone_size: few; d_call: TRBD1; cdr3_aa: CSAPLRDRGLSDTQYF; cdr3_nt: TGCAGTGCTCCTCTTCGGGACAGGGGGCTATCAGATACGCAGTATTTT
j_call: TRBJ2-5; v_call: TRBV27; clone_size: few; d_call: NA; cdr3_aa: CASSLGVRDQETQYF; cdr3_nt: TGTGCCAGCAGTTTAGGGGTTCGGGACCAAGAGACCCAGTACTTC
j_call: TRBJ1-2; v_call: TRBV19; clone_size: once; d_call: NA; cdr3_aa: CASTTLQGANYGYTF; cdr3_nt: TGTGCCAGTACCACCTTGCAAGGGGCGAACTATGGCTACACCTTC
j_call: TRBJ2-2; v_call: TRBV10-2; clone_size: few; d_call: TRBD2; cdr3_aa: CASSAGLAAGELFF; cdr3_nt: TGCGCCAGCAGTGCAGGACTAGCAGCCGGGGAGCTGTTTTTT
j_call: TRBJ1-3; v_call: TRBV28; clone_size: NA; d_call: NA; cdr3_aa: CASSLIGGLNTIYF; cdr3_nt: TGTGCCAGCAGTTTAATCGGGGGGCTTAACACCATATATTTT
j_call: TRBJ1-6; v_call: TRBV6-1; clone_size: NA; d_call: TRBD1; cdr3_aa: CASIRQGGGNSPLHF; cdr3_nt: TGTGCCAGCATCCGACAGGGAGGCGGTAATTCACCCCTCCACTTT
j_call: TRBJ2-5; v_call: TRBV11-2; clone_size: NA; d_call: NA; cdr3_aa: CASSPALGWITQYF; cdr3_nt: TGTGCCAGCAGCCCGGCCCTAGGGTGGATCACCCAGTACTTC
j_call: TRBJ1-2; v_call: TRBV7-2; clone_size: few; d_call: TRBD1; cdr3_aa: CASSPRFRTGDGYTF; cdr3_nt: TGTGCCAGCAGCCCACGATTTAGGACAGGGGATGGCTACACCTTC
j_call: TRBJ1-4; v_call: TRBV12-3/TRBV12-4; clone_size: NA; d_call: TRBD1; cdr3_aa: CASSTGGGGEKLFF; cdr3_nt: TGTGCCAGCAGCACAGGGGGCGGGGGTGAAAAACTGTTTTTT
j_call: TRBJ2-1; v_call: TRBV29-1; clone_size: NA; d_call: TRBD2; cdr3_aa: CSVEDPASGRTYNEQFF; cdr3_nt: TGCAGCGTTGAAGATCCGGCTAGCGGGAGAACCTACAATGAGCAGTTCTTC
j_call: TRBJ1-2; v_call: TRBV20-1; clone_size: few; d_call: NA; cdr3_aa: CSAGPRLSNYGYTF; cdr3_nt: TGCAGTGCTGGCCCGAGACTCAGTAACTATGGCTACACCTTC
j_call: TRBJ1-2; v_call: TRBV20-1; clone_size: NA; d_call: NA; cdr3_aa: CSAPPPGGAWYGCTF; cdr3_nt: NA
j_call: TRBJ2-5; v_call: TRBV2; clone_size: NA; d_call: NA; cdr3_aa: CASIGETQYF; cdr3_nt: TGTGCCAGCATCGGGGAGACCCAGTACTTC
j_call: TRBJ1-1; v_call: TRBV7-8; clone_size: NA; d_call: NA; cdr3_aa: CASSPGLNTEAFF; cdr3_nt: TGTGCCAGCAGCCCAGGGTTGAACACTGAAGCTTTCTTT
j_call: TRBJ1-1; v_call: TRBV6-2/TRBV6-3; clone_size: few; d_call: TRBD1; cdr3_aa: CASSRGKTEAFF; cdr3_nt: TGTGCCAGCTCCAGGGGGAAAACTGAAGCTTTCTTT
j_call: TRBJ1-2; v_call: TRBV2; clone_size: few; d_call: TRBD1; cdr3_aa: CASSERSGGGYTF; cdr3_nt: TGTGCCAGCAGTGAAAGATCAGGGGGGGGCTACACCTTC
j_call: TRBJ1-3; v_call: TRBV5-1; clone_size: NA; d_call: TRBD1; cdr3_aa: CASSWGQGENTIYF; cdr3_nt: TGCGCCAGCAGCTGGGGACAGGGAGAAAACACCATATATTTT
j_call: TRBJ2-7; v_call: TRBV15; clone_size: NA; d_call: TRBD1; cdr3_aa: CATSRGTGTKEQYF; cdr3_nt: TGTGCCACCAGCAGAGGGACAGGGACGAAAGAGCAGTACTTC
j_call: TRBJ2-7; v_call: TRBV20-1; clone_size: NA; d_call: TRBD2; cdr3_aa: CSARPLRLAGFYEQYF; cdr3_nt: TGCAGTGCTAGACCCCTCAGACTAGCGGGATTCTACGAGCAGTACTTC